The source of this TCR beta chain is a study of Graves' ophthalmopathy and Graves' hyperthyroidism. As for the study in general: Pretreatment peripheral blood was obtained at initial diagnosis.

The study amplified TCR beta CDR3 regions using RNA transcripts. RT-PCR in the first round used HTBI primers; a second-round multiplex PCR followed. Via MiXCR, TCRdb re-called the multiplex PCR reads, giving one row per CDR3 protein. The profile shows hundreds of thousands of distinct CDR3 sequences, approximately 22% of them singletons. The study's findings and limits: The 13-signature model separated ophthalmopathy from stable hyperthyroidism at over 85% sensitivity and about 80% specificity. Thyroid clonotypes that were expanded above 0.001 frequency mostly also appeared in blood.

This clonotype was observed many times. What it binds is not known. The CDR3 extends over 18 amino acids. Trimming pared 0 bases from V and 0 bases from J, leaving 20 bases between. Germline CDR1 and CDR2: SQVTM and ANQGSEA. This chain uses TRBV29-1 with TRBJ1-2; a possible D gene is TRBD1 (6 bases). Sequencing was performed on peripheral blood. The clonotype comes from a woman under 30 with stable Graves' hyperthyroidism. Some clones in this sample may be carry-over from other donors' samples. The CDR3 protein is CSVEDLGAKGVANYGYTF. The CDR3 region has the DNA TGCAGCGTTGAAGATCTGGGGGCCAAGGGTGTAGCTAACTATGGCTACACCTTC.